Given below is one T cell receptor (beta chain) in context. This specimen belongs to a study of T cells after yellow fever vaccination. Study-wide results and caveats: Clones that expanded after primary vaccination mostly reappeared after the booster (nearly 98% CD4, about 91% CD8). Abundant clonotypes from the bulk population could get into FACS-sorted repertoires as contaminants.

A 5'RACE template-switching step, the method used to make TCR cDNA, added a universal primer site and UMIs. TCRdb analysed the 5' RACE reads with MiXCR anew, one entry per CDR3 protein. The table records 80,000 to 100,000 distinct CDR3 sequences, almost 9% of them present only once. The V gene lost 6 bases and the J gene lost 0 bases, with 12 bases spanning the gap. In germline, CDR1 is MDHEN, CDR2 SYDVKM. The CDR3 is made up of 16 amino acids. This chain uses TRBV28 with TRBJ1-6; D unresolved. The receptor comes from a man younger than 35 who received the YFV17D yellow fever vaccine. The input for sequencing was CD8+ T cells not binding an NS4B(214-222) dextramer, sorted from PBMCs, taken roughly 15 days after the first yellow fever vaccination. CDR3 sequence reads: CASSRRASSYNSPLHF. The CDR3 region has the DNA TGTGCCAGCAGCCGCCGGGCGAGCTCCTATAATTCACCCCTCCACTTT.